Listed here are 2 T cell receptor beta chains from one sample, sequenced in a study of identical twins (TCRdb year 2016). The library was prepared using 5' RACE. For sequencing, an Illumina HiSeq 2000 was employed. The public reads were quality trimmed at Q25 with fastp and then assembled into clones with MiXCR by TCRdb, keeping productive beta chains. Rows with a matching CDR3 protein are joined into one entry that keeps the most common DNA and genes. This sample lists hundreds of thousands of distinct CDR3 sequences; 7.1% were detected once. Of the sample, 1.6% is held by the ten largest clones. These data also formed part of another study, on yellow fever vaccine responses in identical twins.

Sequencing used PBMCs. These receptors were taken from a woman aged 18-29 years in good health.

The rearrangement links TRBV5-1 to TRBJ1-1; 7 bases align to TRBD1. The CDR3 consists of 15 residues. The germline CDR1 and CDR2 sequences are SGHRS and YFSETQ. V lost 0 bases and J lost 6; bases outside the gene matches: 8. The CDR3 DNA sequence: TGCGCCAGCAGCTTGGGACAGGGCGTTTGGTCTGAAGCTTTCTTT. It yields the protein CASSLGQGVWSEAFF.

This clonotype came up a few times. The J gene is TRBJ2-3, the V gene TRBV12-3 or TRBV12-4, with D tentatively TRBD1 (6 bases). Trimming removed 4 bases from V and 6 bases from J, with 20 bases in between. The CDR3 is made up of 16 amino acids. The DNA of the CDR3 is TGTGCCAGCAGTTCAGGGGACACCCTCTTTTCGGATACGCAGTATTTT. This gives the protein CASSSGDTLFSDTQYF.